The sequence of this T cell receptor beta chain was determined in a study of blood T cell repertoires in COVID-19. The wider study: Collection of acute and convalescent COVID-19 samples took place in the United States, Italy and Spain.

Germline values: CDR1 SNHLY, CDR2 FYNNEI. Trimming stripped 4 bases from V and 4 bases from J, with 8 bases between. The CDR3 contains 13 residues. Clones were sequenced by immunoSEQ multiplex PCR, and TCRdb holds only the in-frame ones, with some missing. Of 140,000 or so clones detected, 75% to 90% appear once; the ten largest clones hold under 12%. The clonotype comes from a man aged 55 to 70 with active or convalescent COVID-19. The V call is TRBV2, the J call TRBJ1-5, with D hard to call. Source material: peripheral blood. The CDR3 region is CASSVGRNQPQHF. As DNA, the CDR3 is TGTGCCAGCAGTGTAGGGAGGAATCAGCCCCAGCATTTT.